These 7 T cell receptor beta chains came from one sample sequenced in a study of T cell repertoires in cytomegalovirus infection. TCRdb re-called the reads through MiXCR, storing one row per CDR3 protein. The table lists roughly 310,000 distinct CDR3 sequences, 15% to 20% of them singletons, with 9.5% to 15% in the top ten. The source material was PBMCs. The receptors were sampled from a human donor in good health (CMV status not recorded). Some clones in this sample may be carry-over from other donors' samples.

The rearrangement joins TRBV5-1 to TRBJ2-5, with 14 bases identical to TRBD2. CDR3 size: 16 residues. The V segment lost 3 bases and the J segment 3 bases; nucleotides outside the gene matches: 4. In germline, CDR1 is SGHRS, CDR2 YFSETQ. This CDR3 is CASSSGTSGGKETQYF. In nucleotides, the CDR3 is TGCGCCAGCAGCTCGGGGACTAGCGGGGGCAAAGAGACCCAGTACTTC. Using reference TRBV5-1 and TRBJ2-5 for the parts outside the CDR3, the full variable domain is KAGVTQTPRYLIKTRGQQVTLSCSPISGHRSVSWYQQTPGQGLQFLFEYFSETQRNKGNFPGRFSGRQFSNSRSEMNVSTLELGDSALYLCASSSGTSGGKETQYFGPGTRLLVL.

CDR3 loop: CAISEGGSNQPQHF. The CDR3 nucleotides are TGTGCCATCAGTGAAGGCGGCAGCAATCAGCCCCAGCATTTT. The rearrangement uses TRBV10-3 and TRBJ1-5; D not resolved. Germline loops: CDR1 ENHRY, CDR2 SYGVKD. The CDR3 has 14 amino acids. V lost 3 bases to trimming and J lost 1 base, with 7 bases between them.

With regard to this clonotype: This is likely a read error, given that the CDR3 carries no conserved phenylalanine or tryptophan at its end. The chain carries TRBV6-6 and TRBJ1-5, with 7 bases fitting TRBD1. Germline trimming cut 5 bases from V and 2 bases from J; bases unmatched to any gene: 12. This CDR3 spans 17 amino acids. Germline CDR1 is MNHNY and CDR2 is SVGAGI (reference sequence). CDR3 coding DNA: TGTGCCAGCAGTCCCCAATCCGACAGGGCGGGCAATCAGCCCCAGCATTGT. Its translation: CASSPQSDRAGNQPQHC.

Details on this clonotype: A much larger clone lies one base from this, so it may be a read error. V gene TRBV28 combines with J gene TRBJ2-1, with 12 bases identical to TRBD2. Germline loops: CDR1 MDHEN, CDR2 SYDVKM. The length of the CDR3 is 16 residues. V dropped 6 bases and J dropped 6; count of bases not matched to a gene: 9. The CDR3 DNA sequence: TGTGCCAGCAGGGTGACTAGCGGGGGCGCCTGCAATGAGCAGTTCTTC. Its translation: CASRVTSGGACNEQFF.

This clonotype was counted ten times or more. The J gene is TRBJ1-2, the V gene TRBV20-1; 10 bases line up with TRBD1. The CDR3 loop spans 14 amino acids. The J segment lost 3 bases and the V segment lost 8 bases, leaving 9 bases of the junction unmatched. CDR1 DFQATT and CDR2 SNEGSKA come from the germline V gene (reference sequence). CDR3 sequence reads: CSPWTGGQDYGYTF. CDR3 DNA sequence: TGCAGTCCTTGGACAGGGGGACAGGACTATGGCTACACCTTC.

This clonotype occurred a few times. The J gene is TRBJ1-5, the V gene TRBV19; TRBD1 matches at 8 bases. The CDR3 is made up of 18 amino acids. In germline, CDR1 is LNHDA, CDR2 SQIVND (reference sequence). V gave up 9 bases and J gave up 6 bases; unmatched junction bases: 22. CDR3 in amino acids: CASLGFRGREQGVQPQHF. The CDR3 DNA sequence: TGTGCCAGCCTAGGGTTTCGCGGCCGGGAACAGGGGGTTCAGCCCCAGCATTTT.

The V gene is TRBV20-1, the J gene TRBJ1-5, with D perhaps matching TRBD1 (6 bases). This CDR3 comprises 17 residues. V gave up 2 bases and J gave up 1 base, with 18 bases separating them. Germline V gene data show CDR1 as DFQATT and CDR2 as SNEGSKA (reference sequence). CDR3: CSARTLGGRGSNQPQHF. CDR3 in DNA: TGCAGTGCTAGAACTCTAGGGGGTAGGGGGAGCAATCAGCCCCAGCATTTT.